These 14 T cell receptor beta chains originate from one sample sequenced in a study of PD-L1 blockade in urothelial cancer (dated by TCRdb to between 2016 and 2019). Per the publication, the time point label means: peripheral blood 6 weeks after treatment start. The library was generated by the immunoSEQ multiplex PCR assay. The source is immuneACCESS, and TCRdb retained only in-frame sequences with V and J called. Part of the clones is not carried over; for the studies checked, unresolved V genes explain less than half of this, and the remainder is unexplained. The sample table lists roughly 120,000 clones, around 93% of them with a count of one. The ten largest account for approximately 3.5% of the sample. The material sequenced was PBMCs, taken around atezolizumab (anti-PD-L1) treatment. The receptors come from a man aged 60 to 69 with urothelial cancer.

The J gene is TRBJ1-1, the V gene TRBV6-1, with a weak D call TRBD1 (5 bases). Looked up from germline, CDR1 is MNHNS and CDR2 is SASEGT. The V and J ends lost 3 bases and 2 bases respectively, with 13 bases between them. The CDR3 totals 15 residues. CDR3 sequence reads: CASSDQAGPNTEAFF. CDR3 coding DNA: TGTGCCAGCAGTGATCAGGCAGGGCCAAACACTGAAGCTTTCTTT.

J is TRBJ1-2 and V is TRBV6-6; D gene unclear. CDR1 MNHNY and CDR2 SVGAGI come from the germline V gene (reference sequence). This CDR3 contains 12 residues. The germline V and J ends were trimmed by 7 bases and 6 bases, with 12 bases remaining between them. Here the CDR3 DNA reads TGTGCCAGCACCATAAGTTCAGATGGCTACACCTTC. As protein: CASTISSDGYTF.

This clone is a singleton in its sample. The genes are TRBV5-8 and TRBJ1-6; TRBD1 matches at 9 bases. Germline V gene lookup returns CDR1 SGHTS and CDR2 YDEGEE. The V gene end was trimmed by 7 bases and the J gene end by 7 bases; junction bases not matched to a gene: 9. This CDR3 is built from 15 residues. CDR3 sequence reads: CASASRGQGNSPLHF. The CDR3 coding sequence is TGTGCCAGCGCCAGTCGGGGACAGGGAAATTCACCCCTCCACTTT.

J is TRBJ1-2 and V is TRBV4-3; TRBD1 might be the D (5 bases). Per the germline V gene, CDR1 is LGHNA and CDR2 is YSLEER. There are 13 residues in the CDR3. V lost 4 bases and J 8 bases, leaving 14 bases between the germline ends. The CDR3 loop is CASSRQGIYGYTF. CDR3 DNA sequence: TGCGCCAGCAGCCGGCAGGGAATATACGGCTACACCTTC.

The V call is TRBV7-2, the J call TRBJ1-4; D is possibly TRBD1 (5 bases). The CDR3 consists of 16 residues. CDR1 SGHTA and CDR2 FQGNSA come from the germline V gene. V lost 0 bases, J lost 0 bases, and 8 bases lay in between. The CDR3 DNA reads TGTGCCAGCAGCTTAGCCTGGGGCGCAACTAATGAAAAACTGTTTTTT. Translating gives CASSLAWGATNEKLFF.

This sequence joins TRBV4-1 and TRBJ1-2, with TRBD1 identical over 7 bases. This CDR3 region has 12 residues. CDR1 MGHRA and CDR2 YSYEKL come from the germline V gene. Losses at the gene ends were 5 bases for V and 7 bases for J; bases not matched to a gene: 4. In DNA, the CDR3 is TGCGCCAGCAGCAACGACAGGGCTGGCTACACCTTC. Protein sequence: CASSNDRAGYTF.

The CDR3 loop is CASAYPPWGQGDTGELFF. The CDR3 DNA is TGCGCCAGCGCTTATCCTCCGTGGGGACAGGGAGACACCGGGGAGCTGTTTTTT. The V and J genes are TRBV10-2 and TRBJ2-2; 9 bases map to TRBD1. Germline V lookup: CDR1 WSHSY, CDR2 SAAADI. V lost 8 bases and J lost 3; bases outside the gene matches: 16. This CDR3 spans 18 amino acids.

J is TRBJ2-1 and V is TRBV7-2, with 7 bases identical to TRBD2. The germline gives CDR1 SGHTA, CDR2 FQGNSA. CDR3 size: 14 residues. Trimming removed 3 bases from V and 10 bases from J; junction bases left unmatched: 9. The CDR3 region has the DNA TGTGCCAGCAGCTTGTACGGGAGGCGGGGCGAGCAGTTCTTC. Translated, it gives CASSLYGRRGEQFF.

This clone showed up just once. The rearrangement uses TRBV5-1 and TRBJ2-1, with 10 bases aligning to TRBD2. The CDR3 totals 15 residues. Per the germline V gene, CDR1 is SGHRS and CDR2 is YFSETQ. After removal of 4 bases from V and 4 bases from J, the junction contained 5 bases not matched to a gene. The CDR3 DNA follows: TGCGCCAGCAGCCTAGGGACTAGCGCGTACAATGAGCAGTTCTTC. This sequence encodes CASSLGTSAYNEQFF.

V gene TRBV6-6 combines with J gene TRBJ1-1; D gene uncertain. The CDR3 runs 14 residues. The V gene's germline CDR1 is MNHNY and CDR2 SVGAGI (reference sequence). With 1 base removed from V and 6 bases from J, the gap between germline ends came to 12 bases. CDR3 sequence reads: CASSYLGRRAEAFF. As DNA, the CDR3 is TGTGCCAGCAGTTACTTGGGCAGGCGGGCTGAAGCTTTCTTT.

The gene calls are TRBV28 and TRBJ2-3, with 7 bases aligning to TRBD1. V lost 0 bases and J lost 2; bases outside the gene matches: 2. Germline V gene lookup returns CDR1 MDHEN and CDR2 SYDVKM. The CDR3 consists of 15 residues. This CDR3 is CASSLWGTVTDTQYF. The CDR3 region has the DNA TGTGCCAGCAGTTTATGGGGGACAGTCACAGATACGCAGTATTTT. The complete variable domain, with remaining parts taken from reference TRBV28 and TRBJ2-3, reads DVKVTQSSRYLVKRTGEKVFLECVQDMDHENMFWYRQDPGLGLRLIYFSYDVKMKEKGDIPEGYSVSREKKERFSLILESASTNQTSMYLCASSLWGTVTDTQYFGPGTRLTVL.

The J gene is TRBJ2-7, the V gene TRBV10-3, with 7 bases identical to TRBD1. The CDR3 is 15 residues long. The trim removed 0 bases at V and 2 bases at J, leaving 4 bases unmatched. Germline loops: CDR1 ENHRY, CDR2 SYGVKD. CDR3 loop: CAISESSQGAYEQYF. In DNA form, the CDR3 reads TGTGCCATCAGTGAGTCGAGCCAGGGGGCCTACGAGCAGTACTTC.

This chain joins TRBV7-3 and TRBJ2-3; 7 bases map to TRBD1. The germline V gene has CDR1 SGHTA and CDR2 FQGTGA. This CDR3 is 14 amino acids long. J was trimmed by 5 bases and V by 5 bases; bases with no gene match: 7. The CDR3 is CASSPGDSGDTQYF. In DNA, the CDR3 is TGTGCCAGCAGCCCCGGGGACAGTGGAGATACGCAGTATTTT.

V gene TRBV4-1 combines with J gene TRBJ2-3; possible D gene TRBD1, 6 bases. V lost 5 bases and J 3 bases, leaving 15 bases between the germline ends. Per the germline V gene, CDR1 is MGHRA and CDR2 is YSYEKL. The CDR3 is made up of 15 amino acids. CDR3 coding DNA: TGCGCCAGCAGCGACCCCGGGACACAAACAGATACGCAGTATTTT. Its protein is CASSDPGTQTDTQYF.